One and the same sample provided the 3 T cell receptor beta chains below, sequenced in a study of blood T cell repertoires in COVID-19. The repertoire was sequenced with immunoSEQ multiplex PCR; TCRdb's copy has only in-frame clones and lacks some. Of 200,000 to 300,000 clones detected, more than 70% appear once; the ten largest clones hold 0.95% to 1.5%. The sequencing sample was made of PBMCs or T cells enriched from blood (not recorded which). The receptor set was obtained from a woman in her 40s with acute COVID-19.

The chain employs TRBV5-1 and TRBJ2-1; TRBD2 matches at 11 bases. The length of the CDR3 is 15 residues. The J segment lost 6 bases and the V segment lost 4 bases, leaving 6 bases of the junction unmatched. Germline CDR1 reads SGHRS; CDR2 reads YFSETQ. CDR3 nucleotide sequence: TGCGCCAGCAGCACCCTAGCGGGAGGTGGCAATGAGCAGTTCTTC. Amino acid sequence: CASSTLAGGGNEQFF. Based on the CDR3 plus reference TRBV5-1 and TRBJ2-1, the full variable domain is KAGVTQTPRYLIKTRGQQVTLSCSPISGHRSVSWYQQTPGQGLQFLFEYFSETQRNKGNFPGRFSGRQFSNSRSEMNVSTLELGDSALYLCASSTLAGGGNEQFFGPGTRLTVL.

The J gene is TRBJ2-2, the V gene TRBV3-1 (or the pseudogene TRBV3-2); TRBD2 agrees at 7 bases. The CDR3 has 16 amino acids. Germline CDR1 is LGHDT and CDR2 is YNNKEL (reference sequence). With 4 bases clipped from V and 5 bases from J, the junction kept 10 bases outside the gene matches. Here the CDR3 DNA reads TGTGCCAGCAGCCCCCGGGTTAGCGGGCCAACCGGGGAGCTGTTTTTT. Translated, it gives CASSPRVSGPTGELFF.

The V call is TRBV12-3 or TRBV12-4, the J call TRBJ1-1; D not resolved. The CDR3 consists of 12 residues. The V and J ends lost 3 bases and 10 bases respectively, with 12 bases between them. The CDR3 protein is CASSFYVRGAFF. CDR3 coding DNA: TGTGCCAGCAGTTTCTACGTCCGTGGAGCTTTCTTT.